This T cell receptor (beta chain) emerged from a study of T-cell memory formation after mild COVID-19. Background on the study: In these data, TCR clusters were largely donor specific. Study conclusions and caveats: CD4+ contracting clones were found mainly in CM and EM, and CD8+ ones in EMRA.

Germline V gene sequence: CDR1 SGDLS, CDR2 YYNGEE. With 4 bases clipped from V and 7 bases from J, the junction kept 14 bases outside the gene matches. The CDR3 extends over 16 amino acids. Each CDR3 protein is one row after TCRdb ran MiXCR on the 5' RACE reads. This table has around 440,000 distinct CDR3 sequences, approximately 18% appearing once. Turning to this clonotype: The target antigen is unknown.

J is TRBJ1-2 and V is TRBV9; the match to TRBD1 covers 9 bases. The clonotype originates from an adult woman who had mild COVID-19 (a few samples of this study predate the infection). Cell type and time point are not known. Sequenced input: PBMCs or a T cell subset sorted from them (not recorded which). Here the CDR3 DNA reads TGTGCCAGCAGCTCGACACCGGGACAGGGATCGGGTGGCTACACCTTC. Translation gives CASSSTPGQGSGGYTF.